This T cell receptor (beta chain) was captured in a study of cytomegalovirus exposure and HLA in healthy donors. Study-wide points: The study recorded 150 to 200 TCR beta chains that were cytomegalovirus-associated. A reported reduction in N-insertions relative to the 666-donor mean was seen in an Asian-associated ancestry cluster in a later analysis.

A multiplex PCR was run with 60 Vbeta primers and 13 Jbeta primers. Original analysis: As a later analysis found, there were tens of millions of unique TCR beta chains, of which some 9.9 million were shared. The repertoire was sequenced with immunoSEQ multiplex PCR; TCRdb's copy has only in-frame clones and lacks some. D and trimming were read from the DNA, whereas the V and J calls and clone size are those reported in that table. The repertoire holds 150,000 to 200,000 clones, with about four fifths as singletons. To note about this clone: Its antigen is currently unknown.

CDR1 and CDR2 (germline): SGHNT, YENEEA. The V and J ends lost 3 bases and 2 bases respectively, with 9 bases between them. The CDR3 sequence is 14 residues long. The material sequenced was PBMCs. This sequence was found in a man aged 25 to 40 in good health and CMV-seronegative. The chain has TRBV11-3 and TRBJ2-3; D is possibly TRBD1 (5 bases). The CDR3 bases are TGTGCCAGCAGCTTCGACAGATACACAGATACGCAGTATTTT. Amino acids: CASSFDRYTDTQYF.